This is a list of T cell receptor beta chains from one sample in a study of T cells in Graves' hyperthyroidism and ophthalmopathy. TCRdb analysed the multiplex PCR reads with MiXCR anew, one entry per CDR3 protein. The data contain approximately 600,000 distinct CDR3 sequences, under 25% of them seen just once; the ten biggest clones take up 30% to 40%. Material: blood. Receptors were obtained from a man aged 25-45 years with Graves' ophthalmopathy. Both conserved end residues are part of each CDR3. The D gene is left open where the match is weak. The size of a clone is reported for some rows only, either as once, few or many, or as a class for expanded clones.

V	size	J	D	CDR3	DNA
TRBV6-6	-	TRBJ2-1	TRBD2	CASSYSEREGVDEQFF	TGTGCCAGCAGTTACTCGGAGCGGGAGGGGGTCGATGAGCAGTTCTTC
TRBV7-3	many	TRBJ2-3	TRBD2	CASSLTGTSGSSTDTQYF	TGTGCCAGCAGCTTAACCGGGACTAGCGGATCTAGCACAGATACGCAGTATTTT
TRBV6-6	-	TRBJ2-7	-	CASSYSGPGNEQYF	TGTGCCAGCAGTTACTCCGGCCCCGGGAACGAGCAGTACTTC
TRBV14	once	TRBJ2-1	-	CASSQIRRPNEQFF	TGTGCCAGCAGCCAGATCAGGAGACCGAATGAGCAGTTCTTC
TRBV5-5	once	TRBJ2-7	-	CASSSGLVARFEQYF	TGTGCCAGCAGCTCGGGGTTGGTAGCGCGCTTTGAGCAGTACTTC
TRBV19	-	TRBJ2-3	TRBD1	CASSIVGTDYTDTQYF	TGTGCCAGTAGTATAGTTGGGACAGATTACACAGATACGCAGTATTTT
TRBV3-1	few	TRBJ2-7	-	CASSAGRAEQYF	TGTGCCAGCAGCGCAGGAAGGGCCGAGCAGTACTTC
TRBV7-2	many	TRBJ2-1	-	CASSLAAYSSYNEQFF	TGTGCCAGCAGCTTAGCGGCGTATAGCTCCTACAATGAGCAGTTCTTC
TRBV5-1	-	TRBJ2-6	TRBD1	CASSYDRVTGANVLTF	TGCGCCAGCAGCTATGACAGGGTCACTGGGGCCAACGTCCTGACTTTC
TRBV7-2	many	TRBJ2-3	-	CASSPRRAGDTQYF	TGTGCCAGCAGCCCAAGACGGGCGGGGGATACGCAGTATTTT
TRBV3-1	few	TRBJ2-1	TRBD2	CASSFKIYGTSTFF	TGTGCCAGCAGCTTCAAAATCTACGGGACTAGTACGTTCTTC
TRBV18	many	TRBJ1-1	TRBD1	CASSPFTGQQNTEAFF	TGTGCCAGCTCACCATTCACGGGACAGCAGAACACTGAAGCTTTCTTT
TRBV12-3/TRBV12-4	-	TRBJ2-2	TRBD2	CASSLGSLAGDRAGELFF	TGTGCCAGCAGTTTAGGGTCTCTAGCGGGAGATCGCGCCGGGGAGCTGTTTTTT
TRBV7-9	-	TRBJ2-2	-	CASSDRRAPGELFF	TGTGCCAGCAGCGACCGAAGGGCGCCCGGGGAGCTGTTTTTT
TRBV5-1	few	TRBJ1-1	-	CASSLGPGRTEAFF	TGCGCCAGCAGCTTGGGTCCGGGCCGCACTGAAGCTTTCTTT